This TCR beta chain was sequenced for a study of PD-L1 blockade in urothelial cancer. Background on the study: Patients initiated atezolizumab around 2014 at 1,200 mg intravenously every 3 weeks. Blood was tested 3 weeks (second dose) and 6 weeks into treatment. Study-level findings and limits: Clones that were tumor-associated expanded more in the blood of durable-benefit patients at 3 weeks.

CDR3 length equals 14 residues. Looked up from germline, CDR1 is MNHEY and CDR2 is SVGAGI. The trim removed 5 bases at V and 3 bases at J, leaving 5 bases unmatched. The assay was immunoSEQ multiplex PCR, and TCRdb's table has in-frame clones only and misses some. Seen here are some 84,000 clones, about 90% observed once, and the top ten hold over 5%. Worth noting for this clone: Antigen: not known.

The sample in question was PBMCs, obtained around atezolizumab (anti-PD-L1) treatment. The V and J genes are TRBV6-5 and TRBJ2-7, with TRBD1 matching 9 bases. The origin of this receptor is a woman aged 70 to 79 with urothelial cancer. The CDR3 here is CASSPWTGDYEQYF. DNA of the CDR3: TGTGCCAGCAGTCCTTGGACAGGGGACTACGAGCAGTACTTC.